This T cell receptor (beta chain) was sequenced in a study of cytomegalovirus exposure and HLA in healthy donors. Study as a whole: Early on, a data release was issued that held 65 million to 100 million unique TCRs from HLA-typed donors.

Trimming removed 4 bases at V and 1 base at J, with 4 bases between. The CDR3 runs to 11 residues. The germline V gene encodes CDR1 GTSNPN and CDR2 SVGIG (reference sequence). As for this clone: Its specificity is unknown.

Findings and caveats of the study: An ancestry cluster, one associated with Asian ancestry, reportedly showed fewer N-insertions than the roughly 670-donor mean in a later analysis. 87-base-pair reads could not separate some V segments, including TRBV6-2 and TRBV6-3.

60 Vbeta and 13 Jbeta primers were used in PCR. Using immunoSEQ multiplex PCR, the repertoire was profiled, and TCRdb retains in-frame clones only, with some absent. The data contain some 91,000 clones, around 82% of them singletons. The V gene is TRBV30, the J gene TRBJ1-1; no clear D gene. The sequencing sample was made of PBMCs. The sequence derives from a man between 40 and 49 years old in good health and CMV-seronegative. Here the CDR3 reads CAWNRNTEAFF. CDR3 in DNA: TGTGCCTGGAATAGGAACACTGAAGCTTTCTTT.